This T cell receptor beta chain was captured by sequencing in a study of regulatory T cells. The PCR used 52 TRBV and 13 TRBJ primers. The protocol was immunoSEQ multiplex PCR, while the TCRdb copy is restricted to in-frame clones and leaves out a portion. Of 32,000 or so clones listed, around 93% were seen once; the top ten hold 1.5% to 1.7%. Study results and caveats: Regulatory T cells showed the strongest V-J pair restriction and V/J gene skewing among patient repertoires. In CD3G-deficient patients, conventional CD4+ T cells were enriched for hydrophobic CDR3 residues at positions 6 and 7.

V lost 2 bases, J lost 6 bases, and 8 bases lay in between. This CDR3 comprises 12 residues. CDR1 is KGHSH and CDR2 is LQKENI in the germline V gene. On this clone: Its antigen is unknown.

This TCR was sampled from a person between 18 and 30 years old with CD3G deficiency. Material for sequencing was conventional CD4+ T cells sorted from blood. This chain joins TRBV18 and TRBJ2-7, with D possibly TRBD1 on 6 matching bases. Here the CDR3 reads CASSPGGPEQYF. The CDR3 DNA reads TGTGCCAGCTCACCAGGGGGCCCCGAGCAGTACTTC.